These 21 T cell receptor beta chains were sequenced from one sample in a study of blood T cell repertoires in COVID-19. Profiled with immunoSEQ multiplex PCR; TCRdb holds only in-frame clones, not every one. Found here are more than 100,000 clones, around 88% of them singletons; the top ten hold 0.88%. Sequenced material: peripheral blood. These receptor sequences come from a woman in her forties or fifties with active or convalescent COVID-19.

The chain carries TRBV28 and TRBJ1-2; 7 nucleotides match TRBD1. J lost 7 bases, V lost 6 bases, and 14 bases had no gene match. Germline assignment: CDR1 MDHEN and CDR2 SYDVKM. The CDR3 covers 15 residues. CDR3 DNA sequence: TGTGCCAGCAGACGAGACCTCACAGGGACAGCTGGCTACACCTTC. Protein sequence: CASRRDLTGTAGYTF.

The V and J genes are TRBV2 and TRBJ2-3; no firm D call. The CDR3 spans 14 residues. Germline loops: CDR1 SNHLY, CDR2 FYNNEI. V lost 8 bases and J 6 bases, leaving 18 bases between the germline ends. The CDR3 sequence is CASDTLDREDTQYF. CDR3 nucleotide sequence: TGTGCCAGCGATACTCTAGATAGAGAGGATACGCAGTATTTT. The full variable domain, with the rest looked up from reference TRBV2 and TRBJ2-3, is EPEVTQTPSHQVTQMGQEVILRCVPISNHLYFYWYRQILGQKVEFLVSFYNNEISEKSEIFDDQFSVERPDGSNFTLKIRSTKLEDSAMYFCASDTLDREDTQYFGPGTRLTVL.

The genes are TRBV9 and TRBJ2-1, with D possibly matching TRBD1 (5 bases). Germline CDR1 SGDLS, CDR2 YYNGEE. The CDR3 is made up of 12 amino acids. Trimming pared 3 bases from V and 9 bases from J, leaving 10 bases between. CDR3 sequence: CASSEGVGEQFF. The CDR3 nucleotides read TGTGCCAGCAGCGAAGGGGTTGGTGAGCAGTTCTTC.

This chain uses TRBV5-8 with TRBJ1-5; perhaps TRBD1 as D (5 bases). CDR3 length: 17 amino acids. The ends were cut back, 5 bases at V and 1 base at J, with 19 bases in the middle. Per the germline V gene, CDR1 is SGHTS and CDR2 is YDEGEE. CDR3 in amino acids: CASRPGTFYGSNQPQHF. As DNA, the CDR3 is TGTGCCAGCAGACCCGGGACTTTTTACGGGAGCAATCAGCCCCAGCATTTT.

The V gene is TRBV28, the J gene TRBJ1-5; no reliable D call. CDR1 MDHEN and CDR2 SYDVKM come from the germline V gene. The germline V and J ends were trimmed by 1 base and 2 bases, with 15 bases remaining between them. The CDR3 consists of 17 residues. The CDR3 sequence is CASSLYNGISGNQPQHF. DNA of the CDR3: TGTGCCAGCAGTTTATATAATGGCATAAGTGGCAATCAGCCCCAGCATTTT. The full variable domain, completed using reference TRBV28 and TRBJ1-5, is DVKVTQSSRYLVKRTGEKVFLECVQDMDHENMFWYRQDPGLGLRLIYFSYDVKMKEKGDIPEGYSVSREKKERFSLILESASTNQTSMYLCASSLYNGISGNQPQHFGDGTRLSIL.

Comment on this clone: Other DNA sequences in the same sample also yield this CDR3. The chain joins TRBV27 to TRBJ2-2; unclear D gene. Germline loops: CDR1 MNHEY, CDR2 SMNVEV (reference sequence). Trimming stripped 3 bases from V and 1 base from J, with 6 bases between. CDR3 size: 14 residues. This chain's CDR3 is CASSFEVNTGELFF. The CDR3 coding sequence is TGTGCCAGCAGTTTTGAGGTGAACACCGGGGAGCTGTTTTTT.

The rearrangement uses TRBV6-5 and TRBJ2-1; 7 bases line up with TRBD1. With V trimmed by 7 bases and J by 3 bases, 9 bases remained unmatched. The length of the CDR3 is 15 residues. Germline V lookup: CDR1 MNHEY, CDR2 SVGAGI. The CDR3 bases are TGTGCCAGCATGTCGACAGGGCAATTCTACAATGAGCAGTTCTTC. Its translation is CASMSTGQFYNEQFF.

The CDR3 nucleotides are TGTGCCTGGAGTGGAGATCGGTTTCCCGGGAGCAATCAGCCCCAGCATTTT. Protein product: CAWSGDRFPGSNQPQHF. J is TRBJ1-5 and V is TRBV30, with D unclear. The CDR3 has 17 residues. CDR1 and CDR2 (germline): GTSNPN, SVGIG (reference sequence). V shed 1 base and J shed 1 base, with 17 bases lying between them.

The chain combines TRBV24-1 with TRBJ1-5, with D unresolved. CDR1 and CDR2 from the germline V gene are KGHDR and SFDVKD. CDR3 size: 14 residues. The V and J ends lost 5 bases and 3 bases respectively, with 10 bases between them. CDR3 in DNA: TGTGCCACCAGTGGGGCAGGTGACAATCAGCCCCAGCATTTT. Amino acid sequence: CATSGAGDNQPQHF.

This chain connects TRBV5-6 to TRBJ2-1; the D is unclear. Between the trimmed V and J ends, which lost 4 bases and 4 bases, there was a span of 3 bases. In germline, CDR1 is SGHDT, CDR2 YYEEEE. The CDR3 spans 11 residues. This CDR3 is CASSLYNEQFF. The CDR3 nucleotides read TGTGCCAGCAGCCTGTACAATGAGCAGTTCTTC.

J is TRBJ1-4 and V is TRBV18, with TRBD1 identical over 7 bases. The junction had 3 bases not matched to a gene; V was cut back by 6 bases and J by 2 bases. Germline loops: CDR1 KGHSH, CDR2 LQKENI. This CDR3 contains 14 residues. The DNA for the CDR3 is TGTGCCAGCTCTGGACAGGCGACTAATGAAAAACTGTTTTTT. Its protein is CASSGQATNEKLFF.

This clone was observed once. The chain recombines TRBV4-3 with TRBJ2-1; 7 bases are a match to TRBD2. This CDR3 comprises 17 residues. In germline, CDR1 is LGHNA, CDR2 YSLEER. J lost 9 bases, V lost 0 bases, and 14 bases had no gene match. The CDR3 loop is CASSQDGMAGVGGEQFF. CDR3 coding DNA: TGCGCCAGCAGCCAAGATGGGATGGCGGGAGTCGGGGGTGAGCAGTTCTTC.

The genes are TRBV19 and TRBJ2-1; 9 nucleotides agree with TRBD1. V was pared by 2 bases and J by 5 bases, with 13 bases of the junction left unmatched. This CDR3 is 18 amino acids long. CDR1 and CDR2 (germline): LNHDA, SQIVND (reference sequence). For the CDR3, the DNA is TGTGCCAGTAGTATATACAGGACAGGGGTTTGGTCCAACAATGAGCAGTTCTTC. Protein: CASSIYRTGVWSNNEQFF. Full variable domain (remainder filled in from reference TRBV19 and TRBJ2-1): DGGITQSPKYLFRKEGQNVTLSCEQNLNHDAMYWYRQDPGQGLRLIYYSQIVNDFQKGDIAEGYSVSREKKESFPLTVTSAQKNPTAFYLCASSIYRTGVWSNNEQFFGPGTRLTVL.

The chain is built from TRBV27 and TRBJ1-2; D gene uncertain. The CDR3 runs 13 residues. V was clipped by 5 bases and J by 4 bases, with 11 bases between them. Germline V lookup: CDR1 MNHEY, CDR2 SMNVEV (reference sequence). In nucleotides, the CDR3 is TGTGCCAGCAGTCTAACTCAAAGCTATGGCTACACCTTC. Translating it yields CASSLTQSYGYTF.

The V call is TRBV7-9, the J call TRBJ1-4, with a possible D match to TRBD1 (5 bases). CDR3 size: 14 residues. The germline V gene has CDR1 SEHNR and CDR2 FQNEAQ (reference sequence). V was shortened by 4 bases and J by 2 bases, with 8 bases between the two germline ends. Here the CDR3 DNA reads TGTGCCAGCAGCTACGGGACTACTAATGAAAAACTGTTTTTT. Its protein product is CASSYGTTNEKLFF.

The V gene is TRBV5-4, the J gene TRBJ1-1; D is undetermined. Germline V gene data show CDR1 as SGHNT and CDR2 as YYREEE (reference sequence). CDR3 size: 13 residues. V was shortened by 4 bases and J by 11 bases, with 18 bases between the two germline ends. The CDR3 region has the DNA TGTGCCAGCAGCCTCGACCCAGTTGGGAGGGCTTTCTTT. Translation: CASSLDPVGRAFF.

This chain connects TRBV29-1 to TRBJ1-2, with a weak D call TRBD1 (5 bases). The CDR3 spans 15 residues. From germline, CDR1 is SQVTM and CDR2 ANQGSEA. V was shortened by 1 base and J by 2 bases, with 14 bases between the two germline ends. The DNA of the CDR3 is TGCAGCGTTGAAGGACCGTGGGGGGAAAACTATGGCTACACCTTC. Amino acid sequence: CSVEGPWGENYGYTF.

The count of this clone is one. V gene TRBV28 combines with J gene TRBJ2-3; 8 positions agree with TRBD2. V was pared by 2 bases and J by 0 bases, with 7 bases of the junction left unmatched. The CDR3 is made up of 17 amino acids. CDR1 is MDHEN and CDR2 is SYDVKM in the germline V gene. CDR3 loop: CASSLTSGTPSTDTQYF. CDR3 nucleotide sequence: TGTGCCAGCAGTTTAACTAGCGGCACCCCCAGCACAGATACGCAGTATTTT.

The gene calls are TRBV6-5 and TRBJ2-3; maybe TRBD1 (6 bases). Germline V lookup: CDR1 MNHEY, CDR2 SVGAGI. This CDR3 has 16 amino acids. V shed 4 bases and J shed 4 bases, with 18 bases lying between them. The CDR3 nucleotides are TGTGCCAGCAGTTCAACTCTTGGACAGACCCCAGATACGCAGTATTTT. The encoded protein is CASSSTLGQTPDTQYF.

The CDR3 spells CASSLGGRAGGHTDTQYF. In nucleotides, the CDR3 is TGTGCCAGCAGCCTTGGCGGGAGGGCCGGCGGGCACACAGATACGCAGTATTTT. The rearrangement uses TRBV5-4 and TRBJ2-3, with 9 bases lining up with TRBD2. Germline V gene lookup returns CDR1 SGHNT and CDR2 YYREEE (reference sequence). With 4 bases clipped from V and 2 bases from J, the junction kept 14 bases outside the gene matches. The CDR3 covers 18 residues.

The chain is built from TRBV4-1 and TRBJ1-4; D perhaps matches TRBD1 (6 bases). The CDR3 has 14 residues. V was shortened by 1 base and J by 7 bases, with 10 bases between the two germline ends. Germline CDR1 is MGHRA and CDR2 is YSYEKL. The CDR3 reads CASSQAQGGEKLFF. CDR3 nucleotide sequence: TGCGCCAGCAGCCAAGCACAGGGCGGTGAAAAACTGTTTTTT.